The 8 T cell receptor beta chains reported below all come from one sample, sequenced in a study of blood T cell repertoires in COVID-19. Some clones are missing from TCRdb's copy, which holds only in-frame ones; the method was immunoSEQ multiplex PCR. The sample lists about 60,000 clones, roughly 84% occurring once. The sequenced sample consisted of peripheral blood. These receptors all stem from a man aged 45-65 years with COVID-19, enrolled during active disease.

CDR3 coding DNA: TGTGCCAGCAGCCAAGATACAGGGGGCAACTACAATGAGCAGTTCTTC. Residues: CASSQDTGGNYNEQFF. V is TRBV4-2 and J is TRBJ2-1; 9 bases align to TRBD1. Trimming took 0 bases from V and 3 from J; bases not matched to a gene: 3. Germline CDR1 is LGHNA and CDR2 is YNFKEQ. CDR3 length: 16 amino acids.

The V call is TRBV2, the J call TRBJ2-1; possible D gene TRBD1, 6 bases. The ends were cut back, 7 bases at V and 3 bases at J, with 13 bases in the middle. Germline V gene lookup returns CDR1 SNHLY and CDR2 FYNNEI. The CDR3 has 14 residues. CDR3 in amino acids: CASIRQVSYNEQFF. The CDR3 nucleotides are TGTGCCAGCATTCGACAGGTTAGCTACAATGAGCAGTTCTTC.

The table lists this clone with a count of one. The V call is TRBV6-5, the J call TRBJ1-1; maybe TRBD1 (5 bases). Germline V lookup: CDR1 MNHEY, CDR2 SVGAGI. V was cut by 6 bases and J by 6 bases, with 14 bases left in between. This CDR3 region has 13 residues. DNA for the CDR3: TGTGCCAGCAGCCCCGGGGGGAGGCCTGAAGCTTTCTTT. Residues: CASSPGGRPEAFF.

This clone was detected once. The chain links TRBV6-6 to TRBJ2-2; 10 positions match TRBD2. V gave up 6 bases and J gave up 1 base; unmatched junction bases: 14. Looked up from germline, CDR1 is MNHNY and CDR2 is SVGAGI (reference sequence). The CDR3 covers 19 residues. CDR3 DNA sequence: TGTGCCAGCAGACGAACTGCTAGCGGGAGACCGGGGAACACCGGGGAGCTGTTTTTT. The encoded protein is CASRRTASGRPGNTGELFF.

The chain couples TRBV5-1 to TRBJ2-1, with D perhaps matching TRBD1 (5 bases). Trimming took 4 bases from V and 6 from J, leaving 14 bases between them. Germline CDR1 and CDR2: SGHRS and YFSETQ. This CDR3 spans 14 amino acids. The CDR3 sequence is CASSPRWQGNEQFF. For the CDR3, the DNA is TGCGCCAGCAGCCCCCGTTGGCAGGGCAATGAGCAGTTCTTC.

The chain employs TRBV7-9 and TRBJ2-3; TRBD2 matches at 16 bases. Germline lookup yields CDR1 SEHNR and CDR2 FQNEAQ (reference sequence). V was clipped by 5 bases and J by 8 bases; unmatched bases: 4. The CDR3 contains 15 residues. CDR3 DNA: TGTGCCAGCAGCACCGGGACTAGCGGGAGGGGTACGCAGTATTTT. As protein: CASSTGTSGRGTQYF.

This chain connects TRBV7-8 to TRBJ2-1; 14 bases map to TRBD2. Germline V gene lookup returns CDR1 SGHVS and CDR2 FQNEAQ. The CDR3 is 17 amino acids. J lost 3 bases, V lost 5 bases, and 6 bases had no gene match. Here the CDR3 reads CASSRTTSGRGYNEQFF. CDR3 nucleotide sequence: TGTGCCAGCAGCCGGACGACTAGCGGGAGGGGCTACAATGAGCAGTTCTTC.

This sequence joins TRBV5-6 and TRBJ2-1; 8 bases fit TRBD1. The CDR3 contains 14 residues. V was clipped by 4 bases and J by 5 bases; unmatched bases: 5. CDR1 is SGHDT and CDR2 is YYEEEE in the germline V gene. The CDR3 region is CASSTPGGHNEQFF. Here the CDR3 DNA reads TGTGCCAGCAGCACACCAGGGGGCCACAATGAGCAGTTCTTC.